The source of this T cell receptor (beta chain) is a study of a mutant IDH1 vaccine in newly diagnosed glioma. General study results and limits: The occurrence of vaccine-induced immune responses was seen in roughly 93% of patients.

On this clone: Its matching antigen is unknown.

Time point noted: week 5, during vaccination. One vaccine dose held 300 ug of mutant IDH1 20-mer peptide and came with topical imiquimod. Astrocytomas found in donors were new, WHO grade 3 or 4, IDH1-mutant and ATRX-lost. Only in-frame clones appear in the TCRdb table, and some are missing; sequencing was by immunoSEQ multiplex PCR. Counted here are around 52,000 clones, around 90% occurring once; the ten biggest clones make up around 4.4%. Trimming left V 3 bases short and J 13 bases short, with 22 bases between. The CDR3 loop spans 15 amino acids. Germline values: CDR1 PRHDT, CDR2 FYEKMQ (reference sequence).

This sequence was found in a middle-aged woman with glioma. The chain carries TRBV13 and TRBJ2-1; perhaps D is TRBD1 or TRBD2 (6 bases each). The input for sequencing was PBMCs, taken from a glioma patient whose treatment included an IDH1 peptide vaccine. The CDR3 DNA is TGTGCCAGCAGCTTTACCCGAGGGGGGACTCGGTCACAGTTCTTC. Protein product: CASSFTRGGTRSQFF.